This entry concerns a single TCR beta chain. The entry originates in a study of blood T cell repertoires in COVID-19. Study background: COVID-19 samples, acute and convalescent, were from the United States, Italy and Spain. PBMCs, B-cell-depleted T cells, or T cells were the source of the cDNA or gDNA that made up the material.

The length of the CDR3 is 14 residues. Trimming at V came to 5 bases and at J to 5 bases, leaving 6 bases not matched to a gene. CDR1 is SGHTA, CDR2 FQGNSA, per germline. Libraries were prepared by immunoSEQ multiplex PCR; TCRdb keeps only in-frame clonotypes and omits some of them. The sample records 140,000 to 150,000 clones, around 88% being singletons. The sample consisted of peripheral blood. The TCR comes from a man in his sixties with active or convalescent COVID-19. The chain is built from TRBV7-2 and TRBJ1-5; 7 bases match TRBD1. This CDR3 reads CASSPRTGDQPQHF. CDR3 DNA sequence: TGTGCCAGCAGCCCCCGGACAGGCGATCAGCCCCAGCATTTT.